The 13 T cell receptor beta chains presented below share a single source sample, sequenced in a study of blood T cell repertoires in COVID-19. Sequencing was performed with immunoSEQ multiplex PCR; in TCRdb, only in-frame clones are kept and a portion is missing. The repertoire includes approximately 200,000 clones, roughly 87% of them detected once, and more than 7% sits in the top ten. Material: PBMCs or T cells enriched from blood (not recorded which). The source of these receptors is a man between 25 and 39 years old in a cohort exposed to, infected with or recovered from COVID-19 (not recorded which).

The V and J genes are TRBV18 and TRBJ1-3; TRBD1 is a possible D gene (5 bases). This CDR3 is 15 amino acids long. From germline, CDR1 is KGHSH and CDR2 LQKENI. Deletions cut 6 bases from V and 0 bases from J, with 12 bases between. The CDR3 spells CASSIDRSSGNTIYF. Written as DNA, the CDR3 is TGTGCCAGCTCCATCGACAGATCCTCTGGAAACACCATATATTTT.

The rearrangement joins TRBV4-2 to TRBJ2-1; 13 bases are shared with TRBD2. There are 17 residues in the CDR3. The trim removed 2 bases at V and 3 bases at J, leaving 4 bases unmatched. Germline V gene lookup returns CDR1 LGHNA and CDR2 YNFKEQ. In nucleotides, the CDR3 is TGTGCCAGCAGCCAACCGGGGACTAGCGGGAACTACAATGAGCAGTTCTTC. Translating it yields CASSQPGTSGNYNEQFF.

V is TRBV19 and J is TRBJ2-3; D is perhaps TRBD2 (6 bases). The V gene's germline CDR1 is LNHDA and CDR2 SQIVND (reference sequence). The V gene lost 3 bases and the J gene lost 2 bases, with 9 bases spanning the gap. The CDR3 spans 14 residues. The CDR3 here is CASSILLATDTQYF. The CDR3 region has the DNA TGTGCCAGTAGTATTTTACTAGCCACAGATACGCAGTATTTT.

The chain recombines TRBV28 with TRBJ1-5; no definite D call. The CDR3 runs to 16 residues. V lost 8 bases, J lost 0 bases, and 17 bases lay in between. Germline V CDR1 and CDR2: MDHEN, SYDVKM. The chain's CDR3 is CASALRGLYSNQPQHF. The CDR3 DNA reads as TGTGCCAGCGCCCTTCGCGGGTTGTATAGCAATCAGCCCCAGCATTTT.

The chain uses TRBV5-1 and TRBJ2-3, with TRBD2 identical over 8 bases. The CDR3 sequence is 16 residues long. The germline V gene has CDR1 SGHRS and CDR2 YFSETQ. V shed 2 bases, J shed 5 bases, and the junction held 10 bases outside the gene matches. CDR3 sequence (DNA): TGCGCCAGCAGCTTCGGGCAGCGGGAGTTGGGAGATACGCAGTATTTT. This codes for CASSFGQRELGDTQYF.

This rearrangement joins TRBV5-4 to TRBJ2-1, with D possibly matching TRBD1 (5 bases). Germline V gene lookup returns CDR1 SGHNT and CDR2 YYREEE (reference sequence). The CDR3 spans 15 residues. V was shortened by 3 bases and J by 6 bases, with 16 bases between the two germline ends. CDR3 in amino acids: CASSSDTPMTNEQFF. CDR3 sequence (DNA): TGTGCCAGCAGCTCGGACACACCCATGACCAATGAGCAGTTCTTC.

The chain uses TRBV2 and TRBJ2-7, with 13 bases matching TRBD2. The CDR3 totals 16 residues. J was trimmed by 4 bases and V by 4 bases; bases with no gene match: 7. Germline CDR1 is SNHLY and CDR2 is FYNNEI. The DNA for the CDR3 is TGTGCCAGCAGTGGAGGGACTAGCGGGAAAGAATACGAGCAGTACTTC. Residues: CASSGGTSGKEYEQYF. Variable domain in full (rest from reference TRBV2 and TRBJ2-7): EPEVTQTPSHQVTQMGQEVILRCVPISNHLYFYWYRQILGQKVEFLVSFYNNEISEKSEIFDDQFSVERPDGSNFTLKIRSTKLEDSAMYFCASSGGTSGKEYEQYFGPGTRLTVT.

This rearrangement joins TRBV15 to TRBJ2-7; TRBD1 aligns across 7 bases. The germline V gene encodes CDR1 LNHNV and CDR2 YYDKDF (reference sequence). V shed 6 bases, J shed 4 bases, and the junction held 24 bases outside the gene matches. This CDR3 has 19 amino acids. DNA of the CDR3: TGTGCCACCAGTCCTAGACAGGGAGCTCCCCGGATATCGGAATACGAGCAGTACTTC. Translating it yields CATSPRQGAPRISEYEQYF.

The chain recombines TRBV13 with TRBJ2-3, with D unresolved. This CDR3 has 14 residues. The germline V gene encodes CDR1 PRHDT and CDR2 FYEKMQ (reference sequence). V lost 7 bases and J 1 base, leaving 12 bases between the germline ends. CDR3 in amino acids: CASKNGPRTDTQYF. CDR3 in DNA: TGTGCCAGCAAGAACGGTCCCCGCACAGATACGCAGTATTTT.

The J gene is TRBJ2-1, the V gene TRBV5-4; D might be TRBD1 (5 bases). Trimming removed 4 bases at V and 7 bases at J, with 18 bases between. CDR1 is SGHNT and CDR2 is YYREEE in the germline V gene (reference sequence). CDR3 length: 15 residues. The CDR3 region has the DNA TGTGCCAGCAGCCCGGAAGGGGCACGATCTAATGAGCAGTTCTTC. This translates into CASSPEGARSNEQFF.

V is TRBV28 and J is TRBJ1-5, with D perhaps TRBD1 (5 bases). Germline V gene data show CDR1 as MDHEN and CDR2 as SYDVKM. V gave up 6 bases and J gave up 0 bases, with 15 bases separating them. The length of the CDR3 is 16 residues. The CDR3 sequence: CASSPLTDYSNQPQHF. The CDR3 region has the DNA TGTGCCAGCAGCCCACTGACAGATTATAGCAATCAGCCCCAGCATTTT.

J is TRBJ2-7 and V is TRBV15; a weak D match, TRBD2 (6 bases). Germline V CDR1 and CDR2: LNHNV, YYDKDF (reference sequence). V lost 3 bases and J lost 4, with 16 bases in between. This CDR3 region has 15 residues. The CDR3 is CATSSPGRREYEQYF. CDR3 bases: TGTGCCACCAGCAGTCCCGGGAGAAGGGAATACGAGCAGTACTTC. The full variable domain, its missing parts supplied by reference TRBV15 and TRBJ2-7, is DAMVIQNPRYQVTQFGKPVTLSCSQTLNHNVMYWYQQKSSQAPKLLFHYYDKDFNNEADTPDNFQSRRPNTSFCFLDIRSPGLGDTAMYLCATSSPGRREYEQYFGPGTRLTVT.

A few counts support this clone. Additional DNA sequences in this sample encode the identical CDR3. The V gene is TRBV5-1, the J gene TRBJ1-3; D may be TRBD1 (6 bases). V was clipped by 0 bases and J by 3 bases, with 7 bases between them. CDR1 is SGHRS, CDR2 YFSETQ, per germline. The CDR3 covers 14 residues. As DNA, the CDR3 is TGCGCCAGCAGCTTGGAGGGGGTTGGAAACACCATATATTTT. Its translation is CASSLEGVGNTIYF.